This entry lists 25 T cell receptor beta chains sequenced from one sample in a study of human T cells and chemical hapten exposure. Time point given: pre-sensitization, week 0. The treatment is: therapeutic diphenylcyclopropenone sensitization with weekly scalp DPC. TCRdb processed the RACE reads anew with MiXCR; each CDR3 protein has one entry. The sample gives more than 300,000 distinct CDR3 sequences, about 5.1% of which show up once; 2.5% to 3% is in the top ten. The specimen was whole blood, collected in connection with sensitization to the hapten diphenylcyclopropenone (DPC). These receptors were collected from a woman aged 45-65 years with alopecia areata. Some clones in this sample may be carry-over from other donors' samples.

This rearrangement joins TRBV10-3 to TRBJ2-5, with TRBD2 as a possible D gene (5 bases). Germline CDR1 is ENHRY and CDR2 is SYGVKD. The CDR3 consists of 16 residues. The V gene lost 0 bases and the J gene lost 5 bases, with 16 bases spanning the gap. CDR3 sequence (DNA): TGTGCCATCAGTGAGTCGACGAGCGGTGGGAGTGAGACCCAGTACTTC. Its translation: CAISESTSGGSETQYF.

This clonotype was observed at least ten times. This rearrangement joins TRBV12-3 or TRBV12-4 to TRBJ1-2, with a tentative D call TRBD1 (5 bases). Trimming took 5 bases from V and 8 from J, leaving 12 bases between them. CDR3 size: 12 residues. CDR3 sequence (DNA): TGTGCCAGCAGTAACCCCAGGGACGGCTACACCTTC. The encoded protein is CASSNPRDGYTF.

The rearrangement uses TRBV7-8 and TRBJ2-7; D assignment may be TRBD1 or TRBD2 (5 bases each). CDR3 length equals 12 residues. Trimming shortened V by 5 bases and J by 10 bases, and 15 bases separated the two germline ends. Germline CDR1 is SGHVS and CDR2 is FQNEAQ. DNA of the CDR3: TGTGCCAGCAGCCCGGGACCCCTCGAACAGTACTTC. As protein: CASSPGPLEQYF.

This clonotype was detected only a few times. The chain combines TRBV29-1 with TRBJ2-2, with 8 nucleotides matching TRBD1. Germline CDR1 and CDR2: SQVTM and ANQGSEA. CDR3 size: 14 residues. The V gene end was trimmed by 8 bases and the J gene end by 0 bases; junction bases not matched to a gene: 5. The chain's CDR3 is CSYRTGTNTGELFF. The CDR3 DNA reads as TGCAGCTACCGGACAGGGACGAACACCGGGGAGCTGTTTTTT.

The chain combines TRBV9 with TRBJ2-1, with D unclear. Germline CDR1 SGDLS, CDR2 YYNGEE. With 0 bases removed from V and 0 bases from J, the gap between germline ends came to 7 bases. The CDR3 is 15 residues long. CDR3 sequence (DNA): TGTGCCAGCAGCGTAGAGGCCTTCTCCTACAATGAGCAGTTCTTC. Translation: CASSVEAFSYNEQFF.

This clonotype occurred a few times. The chain uses TRBV4-3 and TRBJ2-7; D tentatively fits TRBD1 or TRBD2 (5 bases each). This CDR3 is built from 15 residues. Trimming took off 1 base at V and 2 bases at J, with 12 bases between the two ends. Looked up from germline, CDR1 is LGHNA and CDR2 is YSLEER. The CDR3 DNA sequence: TGCGCCAGCAGCCAAGCCCGGGACGGAGCCTACGAGCAGTACTTC. This translates into CASSQARDGAYEQYF.

This clonotype was counted a few times. The CDR3 nucleotides are TGCAGTGCTCCTGTAGCGGGGGGAATAGATACGCAGTATTTT. The encoded protein is CSAPVAGGIDTQYF. This chain connects TRBV20-1 to TRBJ2-3, with 10 positions matching TRBD2. V lost 5 bases and J lost 5; bases outside the gene matches: 7. The CDR3 is 14 residues long. Germline V gives CDR1 DFQATT, CDR2 SNEGSKA (reference sequence).

This clonotype was counted only a few times. The gene calls are TRBV28 and TRBJ2-1, with D unresolved. Germline values: CDR1 MDHEN, CDR2 SYDVKM. This CDR3 has 15 residues. The ends were cut back, 3 bases at V and 5 bases at J, with 14 bases in the middle. CDR3 nucleotides: TGTGCCAGCAGTTTTGGCTCGCCCTTCAACAATGAGCAGTTCTTC. The encoded protein is CASSFGSPFNNEQFF.

This clonotype was detected only a few times. Written as DNA, the CDR3 is TGTGCCAGCAGCCTGGGACACCGGAACACTGAAGCTTTCTTT. As protein: CASSLGHRNTEAFF. The chain combines TRBV3-1 with TRBJ1-1, with D perhaps matching TRBD1 (6 bases). The length of the CDR3 is 14 residues. In germline, CDR1 is LGHDT, CDR2 YNNKEL (reference sequence). Trimming took off 4 bases at V and 1 base at J, with 10 bases between the two ends.

This clonotype has just a few counts. This rearrangement joins TRBV5-4 to TRBJ2-1, with 8 nucleotides matching TRBD2. The CDR3 has 16 residues. Germline V gene data show CDR1 as SGHNT and CDR2 as YYREEE (reference sequence). The trim removed 1 base at V and 8 bases at J, leaving 11 bases unmatched. The DNA for the CDR3 is TGTGCCAGCAGCTTGCGCAGCGGGAGCATGGTGGATGAGCAGTTCTTC. It translates to CASSLRSGSMVDEQFF.

This clonotype has a count of ten or more. The chain links TRBV28 to TRBJ2-3, with TRBD2 identical over 7 bases. Trimming cost V 2 bases and J 3 bases; bases outside gene matches: 11. The CDR3 totals 17 residues. Germline values: CDR1 MDHEN, CDR2 SYDVKM. The DNA for the CDR3 is TGTGCCAGCAGTTTAGGACGGGCGCGGGAGACTACAGATACGCAGTATTTT. This codes for CASSLGRARETTDTQYF. The variable domain in full, with the rest retrieved from reference TRBV28 and TRBJ2-3, is DVKVTQSSRYLVKRTGEKVFLECVQDMDHENMFWYRQDPGLGLRLIYFSYDVKMKEKGDIPEGYSVSREKKERFSLILESASTNQTSMYLCASSLGRARETTDTQYFGPGTRLTVL.

This clonotype was seen many times. The chain recombines TRBV20-1 with TRBJ2-3, with D tentatively TRBD1 or TRBD2 (6 bases each). Germline V gene data show CDR1 as DFQATT and CDR2 as SNEGSKA (reference sequence). The CDR3 is 14 residues long. V dropped 5 bases and J dropped 0 bases, with 12 bases sitting between them. The CDR3, as DNA: TGCAGTGCTTCGGGGGCGGGGAGCACAGATACGCAGTATTTT. It encodes CSASGAGSTDTQYF.

This clonotype occurred many times. The chain employs TRBV6-1 and TRBJ2-1; D is unresolved. Between the trimmed V and J ends, which lost 6 bases and 7 bases, there was a span of 13 bases. Germline-derived CDR1 and CDR2 are MNHNS and SASEGT. CDR3 length: 13 amino acids. The CDR3 DNA is TGTGCCAGCAGATGGACGTTGGGGAATGAGCAGTTCTTC. The encoded protein is CASRWTLGNEQFF.

The V gene is TRBV6-2 or TRBV6-3, the J gene TRBJ2-5; 8 nucleotides agree with TRBD2. V shed 5 bases, J shed 6 bases, and the junction held 14 bases outside the gene matches. The CDR3 is 16 residues long. CDR1 and CDR2 (germline): MNHEY, SVGEGT. The CDR3 protein is CASSLEGSGNKKTQYF. CDR3 coding DNA: TGTGCCAGCAGTCTTGAAGGTAGCGGGAACAAGAAGACCCAGTACTTC.

This clonotype was counted ten times or more. The chain recombines TRBV28 with TRBJ1-2, with 7 bases fitting TRBD1. Losses at the gene ends were 6 bases for V and 4 bases for J; bases not matched to a gene: 2. Germline lookup yields CDR1 MDHEN and CDR2 SYDVKM. This CDR3 spans 12 amino acids. DNA for the CDR3: TGTGCCAGCAGGGGACAGCCCTATGGCTACACCTTC. This translates into CASRGQPYGYTF.

This clonotype was seen ten or more times. J is TRBJ2-5 and V is TRBV28; D possibly uses TRBD1 or TRBD2 (5 bases each). The CDR3 extends over 11 amino acids. CDR1 is MDHEN, CDR2 SYDVKM, per germline. V shed 3 bases and J shed 9 bases, with 8 bases lying between them. CDR3 sequence reads: CASSFGGPQYF. Written as DNA, the CDR3 is TGTGCCAGCAGTTTTGGGGGACCCCAGTACTTC.

This clonotype was found a few times. CDR3 in amino acids: CASSLSGTSGDEQFF. The CDR3, as DNA: TGTGCCAGCAGTTTATCGGGGACTAGCGGCGATGAGCAGTTCTTC. The V gene is TRBV28, the J gene TRBJ2-1; 11 bases agree with TRBD2. Trimming cost V 1 base and J 8 bases; bases outside gene matches: 4. The CDR3 length is 15 residues. Germline V gene lookup returns CDR1 MDHEN and CDR2 SYDVKM.

The rearrangement links TRBV29-1 to TRBJ2-6; tentative D call: TRBD2 (5 bases). Trimming left V 2 bases short and J 4 bases short, with 9 bases between. The CDR3 has 14 amino acids. CDR1 SQVTM and CDR2 ANQGSEA come from the germline V gene. CDR3 amino acids: CSVELGDGANVLTF. The CDR3 DNA sequence: TGCAGCGTTGAATTGGGAGACGGGGCCAACGTCCTGACTTTC.

CDR3 nucleotides: TGTGCCAGCCAGTTGAGGGAAGGGGCTGAAGCTTTCTTT. It translates to CASQLREGAEAFF. This chain uses TRBV11-3 with TRBJ1-1; a weak D match, TRBD1 (5 bases). The CDR3 is made up of 13 amino acids. Germline V lookup: CDR1 SGHNT, CDR2 YENEEA. V was trimmed by 8 bases and J by 6 bases, leaving 16 bases between them.

The genes are TRBV5-1 and TRBJ2-1; 12 nucleotides match TRBD2. V trimming: 2 bases; J trimming: 0 bases; junction bases outside the gene matches: 3. The germline CDR1 and CDR2 sequences are SGHRS and YFSETQ. CDR3 length: 17 residues. CDR3 DNA: TGCGCCAGCAGCTTTCTAGCGGGAGGGAGCTCCTACAATGAGCAGTTCTTC. This codes for CASSFLAGGSSYNEQFF.

This clonotype was seen repeatedly, ten times or more. The rearrangement uses TRBV7-8 and TRBJ2-3; 7 nucleotides align to TRBD2. V gave up 0 bases and J gave up 2 bases; unmatched junction bases: 5. Germline V gene sequence: CDR1 SGHVS, CDR2 FQNEAQ. The CDR3 is 16 amino acids. The CDR3 sequence is CASSLAPSGITDTQYF. For the CDR3, the DNA is TGTGCCAGCAGCTTAGCGCCCAGCGGGATCACAGATACGCAGTATTTT.

This clonotype appeared a few times. This chain links TRBV6-6 with TRBJ1-5; 9 bases are shared with TRBD1. Germline V lookup: CDR1 MNHNY, CDR2 SVGAGI (reference sequence). Germline trimming cut 6 bases from V and 3 bases from J; bases unmatched to any gene: 9. This CDR3 region has 16 residues. The CDR3 protein is CASSRGGTGNNQPQHF. The CDR3 DNA follows: TGTGCCAGCAGCCGCGGGGGGACAGGGAACAATCAGCCCCAGCATTTT.

This clonotype came up once. A much larger clone differs by one base, so this may be a read error. The chain recombines TRBV10-3 with TRBJ2-7; D unclear. Germline V lookup: CDR1 ENHRY, CDR2 SYGVKD. The V gene lost 3 bases and the J gene lost 8 bases, with 8 bases spanning the gap. The CDR3 length is 11 residues. Here the CDR3 DNA reads TGTGCCATCAGTGATCCCACGCAGCAGTACTTC. It codes for CAISDPTQQYF.

In this sample, this clonotype turned up many times. The V and J genes are TRBV7-2 and TRBJ1-1, with 7 bases identical to TRBD1. This CDR3 region has 16 residues. The germline V gene has CDR1 SGHTA and CDR2 FQGNSA. The trim removed 6 bases at V and 2 bases at J, leaving 12 bases unmatched. The CDR3 protein is CASSRRGGGTNTEAFF. The CDR3 DNA sequence: TGTGCCAGCAGTAGAAGAGGAGGGGGCACCAACACTGAAGCTTTCTTT. Full variable domain (rest looked up from reference TRBV7-2 and TRBJ1-1): GAGVSQSPSNKVTEKGKDVELRCDPISGHTALYWYRQSLGQGLEFLIYFQGNSAPDKSGLPSDRFSAERTGGSVSTLTIQRTQQEDSAVYLCASSRRGGGTNTEAFFGQGTRLTVV.

This clonotype showed up just a few times. The gene calls are TRBV30 and TRBJ2-7; the D call may be TRBD1 or TRBD2 (5 bases each). The V gene's germline CDR1 is GTSNPN and CDR2 SVGIG (reference sequence). The V end was cut by 8 bases, the J end by 0 bases, with 11 bases between. This CDR3 is 12 amino acids long. The CDR3 loop is CAGGRGSYEQYF. CDR3 sequence (DNA): TGTGCCGGGGGACGGGGCTCCTACGAGCAGTACTTC.